Listed below are T cell receptor beta chains from one sample, sequenced in a study of cytomegalovirus exposure and HLA in healthy donors. Sequencing was performed with immunoSEQ multiplex PCR; in TCRdb, only in-frame clones are kept and a portion is missing. This sample has around 150,000 clones, with about 79% found just once. The sample taken for sequencing was PBMCs. These receptors all come from a male donor in good health and CMV-seronegative. Each CDR3 is given without its conserved first and last residue. The order of the fields is J gene, V gene, CDR3 protein.

j_gene: TRBJ1-1
v_gene: TRBV5-1
CDR3aa: ASSLPGEAF

j_gene: TRBJ2-7
v_gene: TRBV5-4
CDR3aa: ASSTGFLAGGGED

j_gene: TRBJ2-2
v_gene: TRBV9
CDR3aa: ASSGAGQGANGELF

j_gene: TRBJ1-1
v_gene: TRBV19
CDR3aa: ASRWKGGDTEAF

j_gene: TRBJ1-2
v_gene: TRBV2
CDR3aa: ASSRAFYVSYT

j_gene: TRBJ2-3
v_gene: TRBV30
CDR3aa: AWSALADGTDTQY

j_gene: TRBJ1-5
v_gene: TRBV30
CDR3aa: AWSRVNQPQH

j_gene: TRBJ2-6
v_gene: TRBV13
CDR3aa: ASSLQGLAGGANVLT

j_gene: TRBJ1-3
v_gene: TRBV6-5
CDR3aa: ASSYSSGGGNTIY

j_gene: TRBJ2-5
v_gene: TRBV7-8
CDR3aa: ASSARQGRETQY

j_gene: TRBJ2-7
v_gene: TRBV19
CDR3aa: ASSISLAVVFYEQY

j_gene: TRBJ1-1
v_gene: TRBV7-9
CDR3aa: ASSQGTGGRNTEAF

j_gene: TRBJ2-3
v_gene: TRBV7-9
CDR3aa: ASSPGIAGGRSDTQY

j_gene: TRBJ1-1
v_gene: TRBV5-1
CDR3aa: ASSLGQGTNTEAF

j_gene: TRBJ1-4
v_gene: TRBV7-9
CDR3aa: ASSRGASEKLF

j_gene: TRBJ1-6
v_gene: TRBV18
CDR3aa: ASSNQGDSPLH

j_gene: TRBJ1-4
v_gene: TRBV15
CDR3aa: AASPHIGQGVAANEKLF

j_gene: TRBJ1-1
v_gene: TRBV4-2
CDR3aa: ASSHGQGGGEVEAF

j_gene: TRBJ2-5
v_gene: TRBV9
CDR3aa: ASSVDIGQGLETQY

j_gene: TRBJ2-1
v_gene: TRBV7-9
CDR3aa: ASSFSSSGQF

j_gene: TRBJ2-7
v_gene: TRBV18
CDR3aa: ASSPPLGAYEQY

j_gene: TRBJ2-7
v_gene: TRBV30
CDR3aa: AWSVGTAAYEQY

j_gene: TRBJ2-7
v_gene: TRBV4-1
CDR3aa: ASRLAGGSYEQY

j_gene: TRBJ2-2
v_gene: TRBV7-2
CDR3aa: ASEGGLAYTGELF

j_gene: TRBJ2-1
v_gene: TRBV7-6
CDR3aa: ASSLAPGGLNEQF

j_gene: TRBJ1-2
v_gene: TRBV5-4
CDR3aa: ASSTGRTNYGYT

j_gene: TRBJ2-7
v_gene: TRBV27
CDR3aa: ASSLLGGFLI

j_gene: TRBJ1-1
v_gene: TRBV19
CDR3aa: ASSIGQRMNTEAF

j_gene: TRBJ2-3
v_gene: TRBV11-2
CDR3aa: ASSTLGVSTDTQY

j_gene: TRBJ2-1
v_gene: TRBV4-2
CDR3aa: ASSREGVTSYNEQF

j_gene: TRBJ2-1
v_gene: TRBV6-5
CDR3aa: ASSTGGDHNEQF

j_gene: TRBJ1-5
v_gene: TRBV27
CDR3aa: ASSYGDSNQPQH

j_gene: TRBJ1-3
v_gene: TRBV5-6
CDR3aa: ASSRDSPPGNTIY

j_gene: TRBJ2-7
v_gene: TRBV7-2
CDR3aa: ASSPLRQGSYEQY

j_gene: TRBJ2-3
v_gene: TRBV19
CDR3aa: ASSYSTDTQY

j_gene: TRBJ2-7
v_gene: TRBV4-1
CDR3aa: ASSLGGTYEQY